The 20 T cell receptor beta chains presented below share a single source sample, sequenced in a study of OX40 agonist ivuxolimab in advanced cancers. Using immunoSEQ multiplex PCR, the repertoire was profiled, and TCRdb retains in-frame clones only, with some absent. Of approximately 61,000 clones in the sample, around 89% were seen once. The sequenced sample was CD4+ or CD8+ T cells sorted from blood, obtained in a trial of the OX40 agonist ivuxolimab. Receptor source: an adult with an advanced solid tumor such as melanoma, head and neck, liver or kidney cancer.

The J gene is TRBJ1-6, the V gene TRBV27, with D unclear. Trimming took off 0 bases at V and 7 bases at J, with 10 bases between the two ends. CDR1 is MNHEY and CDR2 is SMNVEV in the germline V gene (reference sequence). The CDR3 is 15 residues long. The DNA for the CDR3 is TGTGCCAGCAGTTTATCGGAGACTTCGAATTCACCCCTCCACTTT. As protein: CASSLSETSNSPLHF.

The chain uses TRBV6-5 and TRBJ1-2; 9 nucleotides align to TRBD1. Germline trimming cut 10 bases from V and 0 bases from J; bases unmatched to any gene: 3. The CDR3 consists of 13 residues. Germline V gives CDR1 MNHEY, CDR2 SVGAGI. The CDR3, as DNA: TGTGCCACACGACAGGGGGCTAACTATGGCTACACCTTC. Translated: CATRQGANYGYTF.

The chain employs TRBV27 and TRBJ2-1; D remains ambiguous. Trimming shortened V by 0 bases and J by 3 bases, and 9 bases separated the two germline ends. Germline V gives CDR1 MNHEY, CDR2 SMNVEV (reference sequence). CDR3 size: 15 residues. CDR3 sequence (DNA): TGTGCCAGCAGTTTATCGAAGGCTAGCTACAATGAGCAGTTCTTC. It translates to CASSLSKASYNEQFF.

CDR3 DNA: TGTGCCAGCAGCCGCGGACAGGGCCTCACAGATACGCAGTATTTT. Residues: CASSRGQGLTDTQYF. The rearrangement joins TRBV11-1 to TRBJ2-3; TRBD1 aligns across 8 bases. Germline-derived CDR1 and CDR2 are SGHAT and FQDESV (reference sequence). The CDR3 spans 15 residues. V lost 5 bases and J lost 2; bases outside the gene matches: 6.

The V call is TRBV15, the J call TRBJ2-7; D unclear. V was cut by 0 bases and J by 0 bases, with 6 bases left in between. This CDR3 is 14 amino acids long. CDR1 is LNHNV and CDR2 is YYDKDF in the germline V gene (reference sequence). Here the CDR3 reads CATSRERLSYEQYF. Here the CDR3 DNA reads TGTGCCACCAGCAGAGAGCGTCTCTCCTACGAGCAGTACTTC.

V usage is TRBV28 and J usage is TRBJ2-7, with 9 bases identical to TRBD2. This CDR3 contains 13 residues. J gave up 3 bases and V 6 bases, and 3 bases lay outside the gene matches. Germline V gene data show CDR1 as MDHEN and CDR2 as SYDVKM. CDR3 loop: CASRPSGIYEQYF. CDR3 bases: TGTGCCAGCAGACCTAGCGGGATCTACGAGCAGTACTTC.

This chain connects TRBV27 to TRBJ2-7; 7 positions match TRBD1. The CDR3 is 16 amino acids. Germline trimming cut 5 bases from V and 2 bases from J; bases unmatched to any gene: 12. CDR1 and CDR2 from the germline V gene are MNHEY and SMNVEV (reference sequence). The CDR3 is CASSPLFGTETYEQYF. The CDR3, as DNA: TGTGCCAGCAGTCCCCTTTTCGGGACAGAAACCTACGAGCAGTACTTC.

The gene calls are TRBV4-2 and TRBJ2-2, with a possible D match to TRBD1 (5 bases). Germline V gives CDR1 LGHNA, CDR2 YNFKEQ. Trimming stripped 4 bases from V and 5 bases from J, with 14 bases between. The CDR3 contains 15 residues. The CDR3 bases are TGTGCCAGCAGCCCTGTCCAGGGAACGACCGGGGAGCTGTTTTTT. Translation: CASSPVQGTTGELFF.

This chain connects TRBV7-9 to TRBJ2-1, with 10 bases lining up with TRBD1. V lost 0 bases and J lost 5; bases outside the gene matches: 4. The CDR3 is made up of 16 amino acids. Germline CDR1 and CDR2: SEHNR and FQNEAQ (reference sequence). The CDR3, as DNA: TGTGCCAGCAGCTTAGCCCGGGACAGGGGAGACAATGAGCAGTTCTTC. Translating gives CASSLARDRGDNEQFF.

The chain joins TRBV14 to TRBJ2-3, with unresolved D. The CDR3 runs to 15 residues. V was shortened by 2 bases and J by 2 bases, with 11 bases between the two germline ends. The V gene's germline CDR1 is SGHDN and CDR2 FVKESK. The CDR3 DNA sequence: TGTGCCAGCAGCCAAAGTCTGGCGGCCACAGATACGCAGTATTTT. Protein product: CASSQSLAATDTQYF. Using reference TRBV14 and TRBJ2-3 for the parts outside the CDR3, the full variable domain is EAGVTQFPSHSVIEKGQTVTLRCDPISGHDNLYWYRRVMGKEIKFLLHFVKESKQDESGMPNNRFLAERTGGTYSTLKVQPAELEDSGVYFCASSQSLAATDTQYFGPGTRLTVL.

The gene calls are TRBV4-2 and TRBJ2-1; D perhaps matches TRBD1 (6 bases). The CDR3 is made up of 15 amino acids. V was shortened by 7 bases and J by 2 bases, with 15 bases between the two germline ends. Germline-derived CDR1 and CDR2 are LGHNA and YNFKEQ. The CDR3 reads CASIRDPGAYNEQFF. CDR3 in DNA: TGTGCCAGCATTCGGGACCCAGGGGCCTACAATGAGCAGTTCTTC.

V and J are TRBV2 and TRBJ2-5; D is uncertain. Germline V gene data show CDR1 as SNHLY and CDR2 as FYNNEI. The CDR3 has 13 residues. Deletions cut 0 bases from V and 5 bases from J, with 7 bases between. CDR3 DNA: TGTGCCAGCAGTGAAGCGGCCTGGGAGACCCAGTACTTC. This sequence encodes CASSEAAWETQYF.

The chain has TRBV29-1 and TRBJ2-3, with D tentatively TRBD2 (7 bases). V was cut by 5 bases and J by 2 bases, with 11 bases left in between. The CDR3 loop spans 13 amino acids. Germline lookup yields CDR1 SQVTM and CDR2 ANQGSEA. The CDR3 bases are TGCAGCGTTTGGGGGGGGCTCACAGATACGCAGTATTTT. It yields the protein CSVWGGLTDTQYF.

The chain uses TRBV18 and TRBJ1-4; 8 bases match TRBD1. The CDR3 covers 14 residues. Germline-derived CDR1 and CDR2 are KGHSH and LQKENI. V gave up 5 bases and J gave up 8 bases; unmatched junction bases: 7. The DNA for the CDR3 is TGTGCCAGCTCATCACAGACAGGGGAAGAAAAACTGTTTTTT. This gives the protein CASSSQTGEEKLFF.

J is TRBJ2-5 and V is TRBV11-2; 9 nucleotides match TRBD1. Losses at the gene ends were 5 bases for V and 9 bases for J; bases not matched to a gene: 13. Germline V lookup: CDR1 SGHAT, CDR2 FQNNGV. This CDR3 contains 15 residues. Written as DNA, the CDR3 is TGTGCCAGCAGCCAAATATCCGGGACAGGGCCGTCCCAGTACTTC. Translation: CASSQISGTGPSQYF.

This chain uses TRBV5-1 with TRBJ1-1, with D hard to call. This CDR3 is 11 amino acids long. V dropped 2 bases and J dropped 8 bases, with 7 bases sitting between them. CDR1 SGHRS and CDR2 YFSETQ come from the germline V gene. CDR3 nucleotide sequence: TGCGCCAGCAGCTTCGGACGGGAAGCTTTCTTT. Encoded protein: CASSFGREAFF.

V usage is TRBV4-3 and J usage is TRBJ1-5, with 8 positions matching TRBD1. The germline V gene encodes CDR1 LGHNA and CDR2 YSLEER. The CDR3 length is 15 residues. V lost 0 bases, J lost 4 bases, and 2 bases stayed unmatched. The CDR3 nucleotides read TGCGCCAGCAGCCAAGACCGGACAGGGAATCAGCCCCAGCATTTT. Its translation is CASSQDRTGNQPQHF.

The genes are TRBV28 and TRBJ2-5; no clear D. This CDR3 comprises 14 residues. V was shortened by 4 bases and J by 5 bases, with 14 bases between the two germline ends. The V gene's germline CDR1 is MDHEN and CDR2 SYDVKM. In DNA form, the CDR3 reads TGTGCCAGCAGTTCGATCCTAGTTGGGGAGACCCAGTACTTC. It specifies CASSSILVGETQYF.

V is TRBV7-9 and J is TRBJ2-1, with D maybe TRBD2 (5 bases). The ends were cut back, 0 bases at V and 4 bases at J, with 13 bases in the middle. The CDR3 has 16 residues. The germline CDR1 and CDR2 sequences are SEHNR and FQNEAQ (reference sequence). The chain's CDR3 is CASSLAAWESYNEQFF. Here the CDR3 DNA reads TGTGCCAGCAGCTTAGCGGCGTGGGAGTCGTACAATGAGCAGTTCTTC.

The CDR3 DNA follows: TGTGCCAGCGGCCCTTCTAGCGGGGAATACTACGAGCAGTACTTC. Amino acid sequence: CASGPSSGEYYEQYF. The gene calls are TRBV7-6 and TRBJ2-7; 9 bases are shared with TRBD2. Germline lookup yields CDR1 SGHVS and CDR2 FNYEAQ. The ends lost 8 bases at V and 3 bases at J; junction bases unmatched: 11. This CDR3 spans 15 amino acids.